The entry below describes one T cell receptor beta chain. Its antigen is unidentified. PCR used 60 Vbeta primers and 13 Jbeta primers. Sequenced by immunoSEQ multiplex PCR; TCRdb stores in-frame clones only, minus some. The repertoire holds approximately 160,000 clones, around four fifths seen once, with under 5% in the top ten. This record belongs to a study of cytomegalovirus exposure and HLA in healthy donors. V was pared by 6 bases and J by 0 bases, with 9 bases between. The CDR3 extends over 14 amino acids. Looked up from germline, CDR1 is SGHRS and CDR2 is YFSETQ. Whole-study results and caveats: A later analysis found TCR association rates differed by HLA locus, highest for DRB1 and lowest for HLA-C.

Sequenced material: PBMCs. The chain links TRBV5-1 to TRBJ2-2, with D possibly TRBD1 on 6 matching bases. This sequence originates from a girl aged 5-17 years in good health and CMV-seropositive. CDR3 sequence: CASTRTANTGELFF. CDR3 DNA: TGCGCCAGCACCCGGACAGCGAACACCGGGGAGCTGTTTTTT.